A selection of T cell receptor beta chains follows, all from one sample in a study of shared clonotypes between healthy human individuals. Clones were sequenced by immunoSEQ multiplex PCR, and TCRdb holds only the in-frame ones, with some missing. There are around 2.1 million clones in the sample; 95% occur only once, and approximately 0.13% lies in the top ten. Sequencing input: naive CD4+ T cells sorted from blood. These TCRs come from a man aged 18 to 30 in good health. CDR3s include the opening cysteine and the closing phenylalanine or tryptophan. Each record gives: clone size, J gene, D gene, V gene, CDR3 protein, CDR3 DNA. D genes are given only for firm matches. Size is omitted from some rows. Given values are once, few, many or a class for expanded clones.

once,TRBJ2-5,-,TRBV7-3,CASSLQGRAGETQYF,TGTGCCAGCAGCTTACAGGGTAGGGCTGGAGAGACCCAGTACTTC
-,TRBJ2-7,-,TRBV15,CATSRDLPVSYEQYF,TGTGCCACCAGCAGAGATCTCCCAGTATCCTACGAGCAGTACTTC
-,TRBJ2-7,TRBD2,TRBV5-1,CASSWGLAGAYEQYF,TGCGCCAGCAGCTGGGGACTAGCGGGGGCCTACGAGCAGTACTTC
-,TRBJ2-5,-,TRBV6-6,CASSYPVGAQETQYF,TGTGCCAGCAGTTACCCGGTGGGGGCCCAAGAGACCCAGTACTTC
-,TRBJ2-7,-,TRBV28,CASSLGSYEQYF,TGTGCCAGCAGTTTGGGGTCCTACGAGCAGTACTTC
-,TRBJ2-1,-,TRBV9,CASSVQGAPVNEQFF,TGTGCCAGCAGCGTGCAAGGGGCCCCGGTCAATGAGCAGTTCTTC
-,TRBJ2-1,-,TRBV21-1,CASPSRLDANEQFF,TGTGCCAGCCCCTCCCGGCTAGATGCCAATGAGCAGTTCTTC
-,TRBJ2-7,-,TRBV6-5,CASSRGQAYEQYF,TGTGCCAGCAGCCGAGGGCAGGCATACGAGCAGTACTTC
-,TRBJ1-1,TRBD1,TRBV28,CASSRAASQGGTEAFF,TGTGCCAGCAGTAGAGCAGCGAGTCAGGGGGGCACTGAAGCTTTCTTT
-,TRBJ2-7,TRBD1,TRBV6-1,CASSRQGQGSHEQYF,TGTGCCAGCAGCCGACAGGGACAGGGATCACACGAGCAGTACTTC
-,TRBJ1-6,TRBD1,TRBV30,CAWSQDRSNSPLHF,TGTGCCTGGAGTCAGGACAGGTCGAATTCACCCCTCCACTTT
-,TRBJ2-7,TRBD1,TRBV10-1,CASSAQDRGSYEQYF,TGCGCCAGCAGTGCCCAGGACAGGGGATCCTACGAGCAGTACTTC
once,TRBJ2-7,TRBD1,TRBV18,CASSSTGGEQYF,TGTGCCAGCTCGTCGACAGGGGGAGAGCAGTACTTC
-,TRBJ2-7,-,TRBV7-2,CASSLGPDYEQYF,TGTGCCAGCAGCTTAGGTCCCGACTACGAGCAGTACTTC
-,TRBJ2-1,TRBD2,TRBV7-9,CASSFPKASGAPREQFF,TGTGCCAGCAGCTTCCCAAAGGCTAGCGGAGCCCCTCGCGAGCAGTTCTTC
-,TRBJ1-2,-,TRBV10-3,CAIRVNYGYTF,TGTGCCATCAGGGTTAACTATGGCTACACCTTC
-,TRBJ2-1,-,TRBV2,CASERARGGNEQFF,TGTGCCAGCGAGAGGGCACGGGGTGGCAATGAGCAGTTCTTC
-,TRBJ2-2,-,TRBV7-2,CASSLAYASRLKDGELFF,TGTGCCAGCAGCTTAGCGTATGCTAGCAGACTCAAGGACGGGGAGCTGTTTTTT
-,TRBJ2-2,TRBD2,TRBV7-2,CASSLRLAGNTGELFF,TGTGCCAGCAGCTTAAGGCTAGCGGGGAACACCGGGGAGCTGTTTTTT
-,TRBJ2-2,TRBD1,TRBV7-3,CASSLRGQGLYTGELFF,TGTGCCAGCAGTCTAAGGGGACAGGGGCTATACACCGGGGAGCTGTTTTTT
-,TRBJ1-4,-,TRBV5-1,CASSLGTKTNEKLFF,TGCGCCAGCAGCTTGGGGACAAAAACTAATGAAAAACTGTTTTTT
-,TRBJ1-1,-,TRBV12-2,CASRLALRFHHHGWNTEAFF,TGTGCAAGTCGCTTAGCTTTAAGGTTCCACCACCACGGTTGGAACACTGAAGCTTTCTTT
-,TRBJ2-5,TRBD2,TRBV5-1,CASSINSGGAGETQYF,TGCGCCAGCAGCATTAATAGCGGGGGGGCCGGTGAGACCCAGTACTTC
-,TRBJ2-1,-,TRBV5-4,CASSLRGVEQFF,TGTGCCAGCAGCTTGCGGGGCGTTGAGCAGTTCTTC
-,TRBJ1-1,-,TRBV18,CASSPRAEAFF,TGTGCCAGCTCACCTCGAGCTGAAGCTTTCTTT
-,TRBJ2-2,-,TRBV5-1,CASSLGAVTGELFF,TGCGCCAGCAGCTTGGGAGCTGTCACCGGGGAGCTGTTTTTT
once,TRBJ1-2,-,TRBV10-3,CAISGDSLLRGGYTF,TGTGCCATCAGTGGCGACAGCCTCCTAAGGGGTGGCTACACCTTC
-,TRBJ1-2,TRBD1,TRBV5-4,CASSFEGADYGYTF,TGTGCCAGCAGCTTCGAGGGGGCGGACTATGGCTACACCTTC
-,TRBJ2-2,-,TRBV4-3,CASSQVRDNTGELFF,TGCGCCAGCAGCCAAGTCAGGGATAACACCGGGGAGCTGTTTTTT
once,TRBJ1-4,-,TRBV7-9,CASSIQGGITTNEKLFF,TGTGCCAGCAGCATACAGGGAGGGATTACAACTAATGAAAAACTGTTTTTT
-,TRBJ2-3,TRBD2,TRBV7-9,CASSSIPGLAGNTDTQYF,TGTGCCAGCAGCTCGATACCGGGACTAGCGGGAAATACAGATACGCAGTATTTT
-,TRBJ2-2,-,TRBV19,CASNYFPGELFF,TGTGCCAGTAATTATTTCCCCGGGGAGCTGTTTTTT
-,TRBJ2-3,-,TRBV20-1,CSGSTDTQYF,TGCAGTGGGAGCACAGATACGCAGTATTTT
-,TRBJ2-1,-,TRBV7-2,CATKSGYSYNEQFF,TGTGCCACAAAGAGCGGGTACTCGTACAATGAGCAGTTCTTC
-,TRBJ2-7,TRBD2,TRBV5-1,CASSLVGSSGFNSYEQYF,TGCGCCAGCAGCTTGGTCGGGTCTAGCGGGTTTAACTCCTACGAGCAGTACTTC